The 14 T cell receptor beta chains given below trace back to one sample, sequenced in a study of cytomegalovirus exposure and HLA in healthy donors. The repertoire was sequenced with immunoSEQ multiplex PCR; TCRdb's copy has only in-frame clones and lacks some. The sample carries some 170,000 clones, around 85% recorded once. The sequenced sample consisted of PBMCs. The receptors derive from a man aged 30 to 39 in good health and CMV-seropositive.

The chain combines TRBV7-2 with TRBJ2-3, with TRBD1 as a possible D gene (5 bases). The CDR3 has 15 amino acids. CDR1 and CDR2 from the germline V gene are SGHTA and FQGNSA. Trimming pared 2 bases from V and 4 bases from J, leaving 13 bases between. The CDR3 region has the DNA TGTGCCAGCAGCTTATGGGGCAGAGCCCCAGATACGCAGTATTTT. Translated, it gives CASSLWGRAPDTQYF.

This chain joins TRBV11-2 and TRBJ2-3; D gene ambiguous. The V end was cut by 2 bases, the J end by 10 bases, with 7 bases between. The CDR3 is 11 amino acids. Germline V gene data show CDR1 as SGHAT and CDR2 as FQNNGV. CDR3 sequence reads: CASSLTRAQYF. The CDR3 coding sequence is TGTGCCAGCAGCTTAACCCGCGCGCAGTATTTT.

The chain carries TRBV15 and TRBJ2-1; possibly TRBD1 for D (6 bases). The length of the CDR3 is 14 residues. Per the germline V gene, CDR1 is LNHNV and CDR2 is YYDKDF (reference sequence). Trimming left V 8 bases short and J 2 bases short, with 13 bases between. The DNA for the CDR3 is TGTGCCACCCATACAGGGTTTACCTACAATGAGCAGTTCTTC. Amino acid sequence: CATHTGFTYNEQFF.

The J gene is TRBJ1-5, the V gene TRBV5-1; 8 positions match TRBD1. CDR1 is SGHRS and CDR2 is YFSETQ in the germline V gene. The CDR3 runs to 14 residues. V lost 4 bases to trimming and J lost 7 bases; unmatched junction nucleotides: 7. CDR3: CASSLGQEDQPQHF. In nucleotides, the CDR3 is TGCGCCAGCAGCCTGGGACAGGAGGACCAGCCCCAGCATTTT. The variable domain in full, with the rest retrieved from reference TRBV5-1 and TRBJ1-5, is KAGVTQTPRYLIKTRGQQVTLSCSPISGHRSVSWYQQTPGQGLQFLFEYFSETQRNKGNFPGRFSGRQFSNSRSEMNVSTLELGDSALYLCASSLGQEDQPQHFGDGTRLSIL.

The CDR3 nucleotides are TGTGCCAGCAGCACCGGGACAGGGTTCACCGGGGAGCTGTTTTTT. Amino acids: CASSTGTGFTGELFF. The chain links TRBV6-5 to TRBJ2-2; 9 bases line up with TRBD1. The CDR3 consists of 15 residues. Germline CDR1 MNHEY, CDR2 SVGAGI. V trimming: 6 bases; J trimming: 4 bases; junction bases outside the gene matches: 6.

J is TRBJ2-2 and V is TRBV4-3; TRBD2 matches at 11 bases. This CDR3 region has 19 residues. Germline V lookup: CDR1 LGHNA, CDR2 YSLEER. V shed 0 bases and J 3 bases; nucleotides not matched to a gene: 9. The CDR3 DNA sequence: TGCGCCAGCAGCCAAGATCTGGCTAGCGGGAGGTTCCACACCGGGGAGCTGTTTTTT. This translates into CASSQDLASGRFHTGELFF.

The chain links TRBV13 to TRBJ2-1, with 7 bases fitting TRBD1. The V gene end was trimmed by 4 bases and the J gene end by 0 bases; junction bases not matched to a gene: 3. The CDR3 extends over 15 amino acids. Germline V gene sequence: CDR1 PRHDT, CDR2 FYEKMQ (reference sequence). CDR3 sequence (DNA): TGTGCCAGCAGCTCAGGACAGGCCTCCTACAATGAGCAGTTCTTC. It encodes CASSSGQASYNEQFF.

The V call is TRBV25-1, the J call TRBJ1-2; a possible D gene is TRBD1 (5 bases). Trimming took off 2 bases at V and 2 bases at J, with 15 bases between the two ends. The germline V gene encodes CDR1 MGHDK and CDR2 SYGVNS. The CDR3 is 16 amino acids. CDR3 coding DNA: TGTGCCAGCAGTGAAGCTTGGGGCAACGAAAACTATGGCTACACCTTC. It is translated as CASSEAWGNENYGYTF.

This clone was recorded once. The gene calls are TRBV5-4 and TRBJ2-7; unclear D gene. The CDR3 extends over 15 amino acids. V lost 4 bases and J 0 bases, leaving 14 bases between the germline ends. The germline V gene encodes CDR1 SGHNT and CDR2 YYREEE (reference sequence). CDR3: CASSPTPTFSYEQYF. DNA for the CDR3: TGTGCCAGCAGCCCCACGCCCACTTTCTCCTACGAGCAGTACTTC.

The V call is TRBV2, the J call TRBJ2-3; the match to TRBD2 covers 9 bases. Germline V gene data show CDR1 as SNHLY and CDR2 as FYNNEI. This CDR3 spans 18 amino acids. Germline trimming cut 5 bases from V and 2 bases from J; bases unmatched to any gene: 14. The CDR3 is CASSLLAGLSTHTDTQYF. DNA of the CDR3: TGTGCCAGCAGTCTCCTAGCGGGGTTGTCAACCCACACAGATACGCAGTATTTT.

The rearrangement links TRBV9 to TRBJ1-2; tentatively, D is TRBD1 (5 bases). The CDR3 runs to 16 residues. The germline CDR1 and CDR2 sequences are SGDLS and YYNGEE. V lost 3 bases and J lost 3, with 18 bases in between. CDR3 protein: CASSGWNMEGYYGYTF. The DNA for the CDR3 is TGTGCCAGCAGCGGATGGAATATGGAGGGGTACTATGGCTACACCTTC.

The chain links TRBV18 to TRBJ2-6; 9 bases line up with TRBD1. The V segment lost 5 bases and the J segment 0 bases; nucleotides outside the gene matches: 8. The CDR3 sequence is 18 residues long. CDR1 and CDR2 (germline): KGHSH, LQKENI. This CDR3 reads CASSADRGTPSGANVLTF. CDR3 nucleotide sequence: TGTGCCAGCTCAGCGGACAGGGGAACACCCTCTGGGGCCAACGTCCTGACTTTC.

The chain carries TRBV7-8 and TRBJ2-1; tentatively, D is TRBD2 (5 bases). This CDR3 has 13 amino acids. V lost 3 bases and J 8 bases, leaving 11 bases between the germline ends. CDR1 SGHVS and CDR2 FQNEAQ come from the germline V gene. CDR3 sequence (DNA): TGTGCCAGCAGCTTCTTGGCGGGCGATGAGCAGTTCTTC. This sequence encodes CASSFLAGDEQFF.

CDR3: CARSATPRGMNTGELFF. Here the CDR3 DNA reads TGTGCCAGAAGCGCGACCCCCCGGGGGATGAACACCGGGGAGCTGTTTTTT. V usage is TRBV5-3 and J usage is TRBJ2-2; D possibly corresponds to TRBD2 (6 bases). TRBV5-3 is classed as an ORF, of uncertain function. This CDR3 is 17 amino acids long. The V end lost 4 bases, the J end lost 1 base, and 17 bases lay between the germline ends.